The clone carrying this TCR beta chain was observed a few times. Trimming shortened V by 0 bases and J by 0 bases, and 6 bases separated the two germline ends. Per the germline V gene, CDR1 is MNHNY and CDR2 is SVGAGI (reference sequence). This CDR3 is 16 amino acids long. Both 60 Vbeta primers and 13 Jbeta primers went into the PCR. The data were produced by immunoSEQ multiplex PCR, yet TCRdb's version contains in-frame clones alone and is incomplete. The table shows approximately 170,000 clones, with more than 80% occurring only once. This record belongs to a study of cytomegalovirus exposure and HLA in healthy donors. Study-wide background: Findings of an earlier analysis included about 120 million unique TCR beta sequences from 180 million or so T cells. A data release that came early held roughly 90 million unique TCRs from HLA-typed donors.

The origin of this receptor is a woman aged 18-29 years in good health and CMV-seronegative. Material: PBMCs. V gene TRBV6-6 combines with J gene TRBJ2-6; no clear D gene. Here the CDR3 DNA reads TGTGCCAGCAGTTACTCACCAGACTCTGGGGCCAACGTCCTGACTTTC. Amino acids: CASSYSPDSGANVLTF.